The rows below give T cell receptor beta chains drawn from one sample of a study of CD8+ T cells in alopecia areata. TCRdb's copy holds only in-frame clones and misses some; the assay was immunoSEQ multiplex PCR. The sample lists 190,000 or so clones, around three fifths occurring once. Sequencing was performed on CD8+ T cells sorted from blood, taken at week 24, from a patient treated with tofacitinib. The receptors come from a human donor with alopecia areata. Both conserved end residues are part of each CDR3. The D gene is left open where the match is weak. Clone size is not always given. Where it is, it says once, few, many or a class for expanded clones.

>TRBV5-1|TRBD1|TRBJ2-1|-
CASSLYRGNEQFF
TGCGCCAGCAGCTTGTACAGGGGGAATGAGCAGTTCTTC
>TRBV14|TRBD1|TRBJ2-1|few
CASSQVNRGIEQFF
TGTGCCAGCAGCCAAGTAAACAGGGGGATAGAGCAGTTCTTC
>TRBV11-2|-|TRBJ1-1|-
CASSLGLRGGMNTEAFF
TGTGCCAGCAGCTTAGGGCTGCGGGGAGGGATGAACACTGAAGCTTTCTTT
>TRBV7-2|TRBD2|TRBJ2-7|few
CASSLVAGGSREQYF
TGTGCCAGCAGCTTAGTAGCGGGGGGTAGTCGGGAGCAGTACTTC
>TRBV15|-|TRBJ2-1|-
CATSRDSYEQFF
TGTGCCACCAGCAGAGATTCGTATGAGCAGTTCTTC
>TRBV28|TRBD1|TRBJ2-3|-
CASSRGLDTQYF
TGTGCCAGCAGTAGGGGGCTAGATACGCAGTATTTT
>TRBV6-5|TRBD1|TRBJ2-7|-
CASRGQGSLEQYF
TGTGCCAGCAGGGGACAGGGGTCACTCGAGCAGTACTTC
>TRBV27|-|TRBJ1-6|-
CASSPEGTRSYNSPLHF
TGTGCCAGCAGTCCCGAGGGGACGAGATCCTATAATTCACCCCTCCACTTT
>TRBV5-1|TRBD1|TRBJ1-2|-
CASSLEQGAHYGYTF
TGCGCCAGCAGCTTGGAACAGGGGGCACACTATGGCTACACCTTC
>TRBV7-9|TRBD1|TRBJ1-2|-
CASSSAPRQGGHGYTF
TGTGCCAGCAGCTCCGCCCCCCGACAGGGGGGACATGGCTACACCTTC
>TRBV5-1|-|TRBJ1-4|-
CASSTETQNEKLFF
TGCGCCAGCAGCACCGAAACTCAGAATGAAAAACTGTTTTTT
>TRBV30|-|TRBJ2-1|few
CAWSVGSNEQFF
TGTGCCTGGAGTGTTGGTAGTAACGAGCAGTTCTTC
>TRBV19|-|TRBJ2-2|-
CASVPTNTGELFF
TGTGCCAGTGTACCTACGAACACCGGGGAGCTGTTTTTT